One and the same sample provided the 10 T cell receptor beta chains below, sequenced in a study of regulatory T cells in long-lasting Graves disease. Researchers made TCR beta libraries by using iRepertoire HTBI primers and running Arm-PCR on CDR3 regions. TCRdb analysed the multiplex PCR reads with MiXCR anew, one entry per CDR3 protein. The table lists about 470,000 distinct CDR3 sequences, roughly 21% of them singletons. As to time point: persistent/refractory GD, antithyroid drugs over 5 years with positive TRAb. Researchers made the TCR library from RNA that was extracted from PBMCs. The specimen comprised peripheral blood mononuclear cells (PBMCs), sampled when the disease was refractory, from a patient treated with antithyroid drugs. The receptor set was obtained from a female donor with Graves disease.

This clonotype was seen a handful of times. V and J are TRBV15 and TRBJ1-1; D possibly corresponds to TRBD1 (5 bases). V lost 1 base, J lost 2 bases, and 14 bases lay in between. The germline CDR1 and CDR2 sequences are LNHNV and YYDKDF (reference sequence). The CDR3 totals 16 residues. The CDR3 nucleotides read TGTGCCACCAGCAGAGCCCAGGGCAGCTCCAACACTGAAGCTTTCTTT. Translated: CATSRAQGSSNTEAFF.

This clonotype was found a few times. Here the CDR3 reads CASGDTGGGEAFF. CDR3 DNA: TGTGCCAGTGGGGACACCGGTGGGGGTGAAGCTTTCTTT. The chain carries TRBV12-3 or TRBV12-4 and TRBJ1-1; a weak D match, TRBD1 (6 bases). Trimming pared 9 bases from V and 7 bases from J, leaving 18 bases between. This CDR3 region has 13 residues.

This clonotype appeared many times. This rearrangement joins TRBV20-1 to TRBJ2-5, with TRBD2 matching over 10 bases. CDR1 is DFQATT and CDR2 is SNEGSKA in the germline V gene (reference sequence). The CDR3 is 15 residues long. V lost 3 bases, J lost 2 bases, and 6 bases stayed unmatched. The CDR3 region has the DNA TGCAGTGCTAGTCCCCTAGCGGGAGCACAAGAGACCCAGTACTTC. Protein: CSASPLAGAQETQYF.

This clonotype was observed many times. The chain joins TRBV24-1 to TRBJ2-5, with D possibly matching TRBD2 (5 bases). V lost 4 bases, J lost 7 bases, and 15 bases lay in between. The CDR3 has 14 residues. From germline, CDR1 is KGHDR and CDR2 SFDVKD. DNA of the CDR3: TGTGCCACCAGTGACCATAGCGTCGAGGGGACCCAGTACTTC. Amino acids: CATSDHSVEGTQYF.

This clonotype appeared a few times. This chain joins TRBV20-1 and TRBJ1-2; 10 bases agree with TRBD1. The ends lost 6 bases at V and 8 bases at J; junction bases unmatched: 9. This CDR3 contains 13 residues. Germline V gene lookup returns CDR1 DFQATT and CDR2 SNEGSKA (reference sequence). The CDR3 sequence: CSALTGGPLGYTF. The CDR3, as DNA: TGCAGTGCCCTGACAGGGGGCCCGTTGGGCTACACCTTC.

In this sample, this clonotype turned up a few times. This rearrangement joins TRBV28 to TRBJ2-1; 11 bases line up with TRBD2. The J call may be wrong; the DNA end is better matched by TRBJ2-5. The CDR3 spans 14 residues. The germline CDR1 and CDR2 sequences are MDHEN and SYDVKM. CDR3 residues: CASMGSGRGETQYF. The CDR3 DNA reads as TGTGCCAGCATGGGTAGCGGGAGGGGTGAGACCCAGTACTTC.

This clonotype has a count of ten or more. This chain joins TRBV6-5 and TRBJ1-5, with D unresolved. Trimming shortened V by 2 bases and J by 3 bases, and 5 bases separated the two germline ends. The length of the CDR3 is 13 residues. Germline assignment: CDR1 MNHEY and CDR2 SVGAGI. The CDR3 loop is CASSYGLNQPQHF. The CDR3 DNA reads as TGTGCCAGCAGTTACGGCCTCAATCAGCCCCAGCATTTT.

This clonotype was recorded many times. This chain connects TRBV15 to TRBJ1-6; D is uncertain. Trimming cost V 3 bases and J 5 bases, with 11 bases left between them. The length of the CDR3 is 15 residues. Per germline, CDR1 LNHNV and CDR2 YYDKDF (reference sequence). CDR3 amino acids: CATSSTEANNSPLHF. The CDR3 bases are TGTGCCACCAGCAGTACGGAAGCCAATAATTCACCCCTCCACTTT. The variable domain in full, with the rest retrieved from reference TRBV15 and TRBJ1-6, is DAMVIQNPRYQVTQFGKPVTLSCSQTLNHNVMYWYQQKSSQAPKLLFHYYDKDFNNEADTPDNFQSRRPNTSFCFLDIRSPGLGDTAMYLCATSSTEANNSPLHFGNGTRLTVT.

This clonotype was seen more than once but under ten times. The chain uses TRBV27 and TRBJ1-2; no clear D gene. CDR1 is MNHEY, CDR2 SMNVEV, per germline (reference sequence). This CDR3 is 13 amino acids long. Trimming stripped 0 bases from V and 7 bases from J, with 9 bases between. The CDR3 sequence is CASSLSLGSGYTF. The CDR3 DNA reads TGTGCCAGCAGTTTATCGCTAGGGTCTGGCTACACCTTC.

This clonotype was found many times. CDR3 protein: CATQDLNTEAFF. For the CDR3, the DNA is TGTGCCACCCAGGACCTGAACACTGAAGCTTTCTTT. J is TRBJ1-1 and V is TRBV10-3, with D unresolved. The CDR3 length is 12 residues. The germline V gene has CDR1 ENHRY and CDR2 SYGVKD. Trimming took 10 bases from V and 0 from J, leaving 9 bases between them.